Listed here are 9 T cell receptor beta chains from one sample, sequenced in a study of cytomegalovirus exposure and HLA in healthy donors. The PCR used 60 Vbeta and 13 Jbeta primers. TCRdb's table, derived via immunoSEQ multiplex PCR, lists solely in-frame clones and lacks some. The sample holds some 190,000 clones, around 76% seen once. The specimen was PBMCs. The origin of the receptors is a man aged 35 to 55 in good health and CMV-seronegative.

The V call is TRBV9, the J call TRBJ2-7, with TRBD2 identical over 12 bases. Unmatched junction bases numbered 1, after V lost 0 bases and J lost 3 bases. This CDR3 comprises 15 residues. Germline values: CDR1 SGDLS, CDR2 YYNGEE. The CDR3 bases are TGTGCCAGCAGCGTAGGACTAGCGGGAGTCTACGAGCAGTACTTC. Protein: CASSVGLAGVYEQYF.

V usage is TRBV2 and J usage is TRBJ1-5; 7 bases line up with TRBD1. V was clipped by 5 bases and J by 3 bases; unmatched bases: 7. The germline V gene encodes CDR1 SNHLY and CDR2 FYNNEI. CDR3 length: 15 amino acids. This chain's CDR3 is CASSLSGQVNQPQHF. The CDR3 DNA sequence: TGTGCCAGCAGTCTATCCGGACAGGTCAATCAGCCCCAGCATTTT.

This chain connects TRBV28 to TRBJ2-7; 9 nucleotides match TRBD2. Trimming at V came to 4 bases and at J to 4 bases, leaving 11 bases not matched to a gene. Germline values: CDR1 MDHEN, CDR2 SYDVKM. The CDR3 is 16 amino acids. The CDR3 protein is CASSSILAGNRYEQYF. The CDR3 DNA reads TGTGCCAGCAGTTCCATTCTAGCGGGAAATCGGTACGAGCAGTACTTC.

The V gene is TRBV28, the J gene TRBJ1-2, with D uncertain. Germline V gene data show CDR1 as MDHEN and CDR2 as SYDVKM. Trimming left V 2 bases short and J 3 bases short, with 4 bases between. The CDR3 is made up of 12 amino acids. The DNA for the CDR3 is TGTGCCAGCAGTTTACTCTACTATGGCTACACCTTC. The encoded protein is CASSLLYYGYTF.

J is TRBJ2-3 and V is TRBV7-6; 8 bases line up with TRBD2. Trimming took 5 bases from V and 4 from J; bases not matched to a gene: 8. The V gene's germline CDR1 is SGHVS and CDR2 FNYEAQ. This CDR3 is 15 amino acids long. CDR3 amino acids: CASSLSAGASDTQYF. The CDR3 bases are TGTGCCAGCAGCCTCTCAGCGGGAGCGTCAGATACGCAGTATTTT.

The V call is TRBV9, the J call TRBJ2-3, with TRBD1 as a possible D gene (6 bases). Per germline, CDR1 SGDLS and CDR2 YYNGEE. Between the trimmed V and J ends, which lost 3 bases and 1 base, there was a span of 12 bases. The CDR3 length is 15 residues. The CDR3 spells CASSALEGGTDTQYF. The CDR3 region has the DNA TGTGCCAGCAGCGCCTTAGAGGGGGGCACAGATACGCAGTATTTT.

Note on this clone: Mismatch with germline at one junction end may stem from a read error. J is TRBJ1-2 and V is TRBV5-1; D is unresolved. Per the germline V gene, CDR1 is SGHRS and CDR2 is YFSETQ. The CDR3 runs 13 residues. CDR3 sequence reads: CASTHLMGGGYIF. CDR3 sequence (DNA): TGCGCCAGCACCCATCTTATGGGAGGTGGCTACATCTTC.

The chain links TRBV11-3 to TRBJ2-3; TRBD2 aligns across 8 bases. The CDR3 runs to 20 residues. V was clipped by 5 bases and J by 3 bases; unmatched bases: 22. Germline CDR1 reads SGHNT; CDR2 reads YENEEA. The CDR3 is CASSEEADWVRAGGTDTQYF. CDR3 nucleotide sequence: TGTGCCAGCAGCGAAGAGGCGGACTGGGTGAGGGCGGGGGGAACAGATACGCAGTATTTT.

This clone was counted only a few times. The chain couples TRBV19 to TRBJ1-2, with 9 bases that match TRBD1. The V and J ends lost 3 bases and 5 bases, in that order; junction bases with no gene match: 4. Germline V gene data show CDR1 as LNHDA and CDR2 as SQIVND (reference sequence). This CDR3 contains 14 residues. The DNA for the CDR3 is TGTGCCAGTAGTATCTCGACAGGGGGATATGGCTACACCTTC. This sequence encodes CASSISTGGYGYTF.